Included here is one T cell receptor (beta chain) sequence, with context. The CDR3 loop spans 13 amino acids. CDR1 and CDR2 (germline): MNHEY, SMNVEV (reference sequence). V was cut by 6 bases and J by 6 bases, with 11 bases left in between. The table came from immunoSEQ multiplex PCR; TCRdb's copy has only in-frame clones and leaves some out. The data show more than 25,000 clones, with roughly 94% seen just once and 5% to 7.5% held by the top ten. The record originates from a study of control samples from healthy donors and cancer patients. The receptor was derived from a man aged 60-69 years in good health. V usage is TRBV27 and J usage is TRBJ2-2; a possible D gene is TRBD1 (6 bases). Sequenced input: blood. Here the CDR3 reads CASRIQGAGELFF. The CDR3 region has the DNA TGTGCCAGCAGGATACAGGGAGCCGGGGAGCTGTTTTTT.